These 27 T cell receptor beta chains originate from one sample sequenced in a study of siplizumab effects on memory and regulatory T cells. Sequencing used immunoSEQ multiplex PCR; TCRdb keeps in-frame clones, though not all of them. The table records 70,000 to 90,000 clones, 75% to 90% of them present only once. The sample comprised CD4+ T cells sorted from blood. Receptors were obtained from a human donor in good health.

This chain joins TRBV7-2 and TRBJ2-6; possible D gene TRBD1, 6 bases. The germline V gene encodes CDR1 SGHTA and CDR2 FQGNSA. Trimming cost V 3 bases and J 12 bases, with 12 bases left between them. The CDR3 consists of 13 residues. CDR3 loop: CASSFGQPRVLTF. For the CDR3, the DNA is TGTGCCAGCAGCTTTGGACAGCCGCGCGTCCTGACTTTC. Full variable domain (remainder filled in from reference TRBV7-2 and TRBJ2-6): GAGVSQSPSNKVTEKGKDVELRCDPISGHTALYWYRQSLGQGLEFLIYFQGNSAPDKSGLPSDRFSAERTGGSVSTLTIQRTQQEDSAVYLCASSFGQPRVLTFGAGSRLTVL.

In DNA, the CDR3 is TGTGCCAGCGGTGGACAGCACTACAATGAGCAGTTCTTC. It specifies CASGGQHYNEQFF. The chain couples TRBV6-1 to TRBJ2-1; maybe TRBD1 (6 bases). V was clipped by 8 bases and J by 3 bases, with 11 bases between them. Germline V gene lookup returns CDR1 MNHNS and CDR2 SASEGT. The CDR3 totals 13 residues.

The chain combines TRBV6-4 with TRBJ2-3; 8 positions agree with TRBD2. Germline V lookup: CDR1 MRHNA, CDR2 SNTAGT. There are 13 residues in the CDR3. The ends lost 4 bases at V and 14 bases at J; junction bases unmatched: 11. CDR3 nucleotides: TGTGCCAGCAGTGCACGGGAGGGCTCTCGTCGGTATTTT. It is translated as CASSAREGSRRYF.

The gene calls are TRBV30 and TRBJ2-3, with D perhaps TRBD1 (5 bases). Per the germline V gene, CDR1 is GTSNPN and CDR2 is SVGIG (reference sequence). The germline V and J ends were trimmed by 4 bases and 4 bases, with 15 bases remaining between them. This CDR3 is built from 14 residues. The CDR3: CAWKAGYGPDTQYF. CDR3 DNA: TGTGCCTGGAAGGCAGGGTATGGGCCAGATACGCAGTATTTT.

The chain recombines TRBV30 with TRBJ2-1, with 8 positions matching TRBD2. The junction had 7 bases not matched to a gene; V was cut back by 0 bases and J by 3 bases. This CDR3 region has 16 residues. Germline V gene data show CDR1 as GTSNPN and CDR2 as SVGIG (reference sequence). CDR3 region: CAWSVLGREDYNEQFF. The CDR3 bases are TGTGCCTGGAGTGTACTAGGGCGGGAGGACTACAATGAGCAGTTCTTC. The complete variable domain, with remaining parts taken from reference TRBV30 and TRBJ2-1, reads SQTIHQWPATLVQPVGSPLSLECTVEGTSNPNLYWYRQAAGRGLQLLFYSVGIGQISSEVPQNLSASRPQDRQFILSSKKLLLSDSGFYLCAWSVLGREDYNEQFFGPGTRLTVL.

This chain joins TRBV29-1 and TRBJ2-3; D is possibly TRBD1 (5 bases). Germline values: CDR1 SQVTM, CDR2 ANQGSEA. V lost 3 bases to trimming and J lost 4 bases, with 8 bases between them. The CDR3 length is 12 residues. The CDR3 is CSVEKGPDTQYF. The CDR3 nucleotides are TGCAGCGTTGAGAAGGGGCCAGATACGCAGTATTTT.

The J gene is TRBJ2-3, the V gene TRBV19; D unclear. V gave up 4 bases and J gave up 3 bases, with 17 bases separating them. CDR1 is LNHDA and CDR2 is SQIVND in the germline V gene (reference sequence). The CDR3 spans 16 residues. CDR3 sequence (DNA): TGTGCCAGTAGTACGATCCCGGGCCAAGAAACAGATACGCAGTATTTT. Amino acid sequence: CASSTIPGQETDTQYF.

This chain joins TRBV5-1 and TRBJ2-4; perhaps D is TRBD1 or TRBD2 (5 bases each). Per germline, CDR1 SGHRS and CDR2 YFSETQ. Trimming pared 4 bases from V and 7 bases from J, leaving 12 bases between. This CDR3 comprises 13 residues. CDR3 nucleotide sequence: TGCGCCAGCAGCCCAGGGACGAGGAACATTCAGTACTTC. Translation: CASSPGTRNIQYF.

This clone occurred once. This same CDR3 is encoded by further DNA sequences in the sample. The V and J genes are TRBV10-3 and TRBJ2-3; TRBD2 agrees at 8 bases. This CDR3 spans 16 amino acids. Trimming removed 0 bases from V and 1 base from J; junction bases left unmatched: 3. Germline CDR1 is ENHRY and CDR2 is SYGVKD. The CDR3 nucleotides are TGTGCCATCAGTGAGTCAACTAGCGGACGCACAGATACGCAGTATTTT. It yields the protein CAISESTSGRTDTQYF.

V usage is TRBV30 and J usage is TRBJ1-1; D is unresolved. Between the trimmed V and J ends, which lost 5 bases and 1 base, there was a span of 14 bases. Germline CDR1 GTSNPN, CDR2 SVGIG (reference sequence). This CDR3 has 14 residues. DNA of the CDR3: TGTGCCTGGGGATCAGAGGGTAGGAACACTGAAGCTTTCTTT. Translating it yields CAWGSEGRNTEAFF.

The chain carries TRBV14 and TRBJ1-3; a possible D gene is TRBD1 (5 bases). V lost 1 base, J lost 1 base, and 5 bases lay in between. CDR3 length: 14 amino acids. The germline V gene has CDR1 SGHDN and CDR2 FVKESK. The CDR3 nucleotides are TGTGCCAGCAGCCAAGCAGGGTCTGGAAACACCATATATTTT. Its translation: CASSQAGSGNTIYF.

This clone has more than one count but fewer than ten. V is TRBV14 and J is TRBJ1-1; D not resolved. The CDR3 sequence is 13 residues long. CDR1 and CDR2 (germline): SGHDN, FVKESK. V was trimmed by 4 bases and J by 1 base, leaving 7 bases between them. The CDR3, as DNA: TGTGCCAGCAGCCCTACACGGAACACTGAAGCTTTCTTT. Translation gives CASSPTRNTEAFF.

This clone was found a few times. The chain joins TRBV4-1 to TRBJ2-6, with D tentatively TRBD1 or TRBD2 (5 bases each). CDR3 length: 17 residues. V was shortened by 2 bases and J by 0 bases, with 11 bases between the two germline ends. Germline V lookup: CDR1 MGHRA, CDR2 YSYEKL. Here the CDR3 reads CASSQPGRRSGANVLTF. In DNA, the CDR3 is TGCGCCAGCAGCCAACCGGGACGGCGCTCTGGGGCCAACGTCCTGACTTTC.

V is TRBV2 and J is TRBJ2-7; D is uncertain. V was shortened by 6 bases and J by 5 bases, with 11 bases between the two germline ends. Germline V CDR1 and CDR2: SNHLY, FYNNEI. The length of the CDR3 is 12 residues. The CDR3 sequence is CASRTGLDEQYF. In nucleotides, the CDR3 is TGTGCCAGCAGGACGGGTCTCGACGAGCAGTACTTC.

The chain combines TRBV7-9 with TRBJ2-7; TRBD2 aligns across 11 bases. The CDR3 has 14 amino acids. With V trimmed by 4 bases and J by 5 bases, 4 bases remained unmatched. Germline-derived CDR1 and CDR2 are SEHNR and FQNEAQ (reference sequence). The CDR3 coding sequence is TGTGCCAGCAGCTCACTAGCGGGAGAGCACGAGCAGTACTTC. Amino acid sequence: CASSSLAGEHEQYF.

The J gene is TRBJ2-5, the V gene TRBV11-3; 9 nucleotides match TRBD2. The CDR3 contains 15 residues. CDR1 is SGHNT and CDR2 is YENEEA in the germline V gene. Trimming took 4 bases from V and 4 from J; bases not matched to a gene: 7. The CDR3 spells CASSSRLAEGETQYF. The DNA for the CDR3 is TGTGCCAGCAGCTCCCGACTAGCGGAGGGAGAGACCCAGTACTTC.

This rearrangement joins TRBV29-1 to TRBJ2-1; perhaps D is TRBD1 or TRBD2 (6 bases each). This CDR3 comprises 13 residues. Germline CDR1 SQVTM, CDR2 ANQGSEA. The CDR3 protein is CTVGRGGGNEQFF. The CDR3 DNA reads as TGCACAGTGGGGCGAGGGGGAGGCAATGAGCAGTTCTTC.

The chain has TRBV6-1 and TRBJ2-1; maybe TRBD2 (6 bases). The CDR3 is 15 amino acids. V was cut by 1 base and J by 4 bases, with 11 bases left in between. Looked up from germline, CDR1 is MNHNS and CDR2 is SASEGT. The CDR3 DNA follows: TGTGCCAGCAGTGAAGAATTAGCGGTGTACAATGAGCAGTTCTTC. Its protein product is CASSEELAVYNEQFF.

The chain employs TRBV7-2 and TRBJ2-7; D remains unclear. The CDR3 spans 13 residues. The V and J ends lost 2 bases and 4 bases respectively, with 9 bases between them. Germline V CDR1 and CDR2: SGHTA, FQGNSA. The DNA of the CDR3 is TGTGCCAGCAGCTTAACCCTGGGGTACGAGCAGTACTTC. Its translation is CASSLTLGYEQYF.

CDR3 residues: CASSQDRTDTEAFF. The CDR3 bases are TGTGCCAGCAGCCAAGATCGGACAGACACTGAAGCTTTCTTT. The chain is built from TRBV4-2 and TRBJ1-1; D might be TRBD1 (6 bases). Trimming took off 0 bases at V and 3 bases at J, with 8 bases between the two ends. From germline, CDR1 is LGHNA and CDR2 YNFKEQ. The CDR3 covers 14 residues.

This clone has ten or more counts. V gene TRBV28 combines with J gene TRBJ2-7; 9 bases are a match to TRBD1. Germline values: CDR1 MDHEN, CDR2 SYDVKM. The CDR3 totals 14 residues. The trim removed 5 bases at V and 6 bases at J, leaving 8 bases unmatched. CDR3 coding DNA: TGTGCCAGCAGTCCCGGGACAGGGTCGCGCGAGCAGTACTTC. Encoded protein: CASSPGTGSREQYF.

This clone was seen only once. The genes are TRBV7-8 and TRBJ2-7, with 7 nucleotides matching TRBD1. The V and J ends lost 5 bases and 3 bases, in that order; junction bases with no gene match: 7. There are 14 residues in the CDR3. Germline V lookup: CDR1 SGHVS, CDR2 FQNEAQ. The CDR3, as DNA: TGTGCCAGCAGCACCCGGGACAGCATCTACGAGCAGTACTTC. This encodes CASSTRDSIYEQYF.

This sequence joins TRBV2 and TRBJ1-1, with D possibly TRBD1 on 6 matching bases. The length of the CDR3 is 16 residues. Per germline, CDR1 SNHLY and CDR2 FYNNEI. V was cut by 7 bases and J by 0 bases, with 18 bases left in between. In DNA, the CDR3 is TGTGCCAGCACCCTTGGTAGGGCAGGGGTGAACACTGAAGCTTTCTTT. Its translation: CASTLGRAGVNTEAFF.

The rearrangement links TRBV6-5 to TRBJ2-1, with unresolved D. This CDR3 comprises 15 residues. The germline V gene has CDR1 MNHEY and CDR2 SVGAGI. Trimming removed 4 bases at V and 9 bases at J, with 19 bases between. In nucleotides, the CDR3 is TGTGCCAGCAGTTCTTCTCTAACCGGCTGGGCTGAGCAGTTCTTC. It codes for CASSSSLTGWAEQFF.

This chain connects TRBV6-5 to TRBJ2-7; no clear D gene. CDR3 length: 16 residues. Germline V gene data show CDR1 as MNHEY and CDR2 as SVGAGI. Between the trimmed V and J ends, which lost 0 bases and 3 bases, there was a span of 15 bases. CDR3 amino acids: CASSYSRNPIFYEQYF. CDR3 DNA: TGTGCCAGCAGTTACTCCCGGAATCCAATTTTCTACGAGCAGTACTTC.

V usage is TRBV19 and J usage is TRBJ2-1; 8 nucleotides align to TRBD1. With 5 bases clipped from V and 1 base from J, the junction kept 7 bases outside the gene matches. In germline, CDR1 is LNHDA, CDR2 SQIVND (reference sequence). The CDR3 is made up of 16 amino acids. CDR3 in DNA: TGTGCCAGTAGTGGTCGGACAGGGAGGTCCTACAATGAGCAGTTCTTC. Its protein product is CASSGRTGRSYNEQFF.

CDR3 DNA: TGTGCCAGTAGTAGACAGGGTAATCAGCCCCAGCATTTT. It yields the protein CASSRQGNQPQHF. The chain uses TRBV19 and TRBJ1-5; 7 nucleotides match TRBD1. Per the germline V gene, CDR1 is LNHDA and CDR2 is SQIVND (reference sequence). This CDR3 region has 13 residues. The V and J ends lost 4 bases and 4 bases, in that order; junction bases with no gene match: 1.